Included here is one TCR beta chain sequence, with context. In its sample, this clone comes out as large (0.1 to 1%). Its antigen remains unidentified. Base-call qualities are not available, and no considerably larger clone is one nucleotide away. The entry originates in a study of metastatic and nonmetastatic thyroid tumors (TCRdb year 2020). In terms of the full investigation: The researchers compared repertoires between peripheral blood samples and tumor or nodule tissue samples from patients with malignant or benign thyroid disease.

No patient had received any treatment before thyroid surgery. Using T-cell receptor beta sequencing, the researchers looked back retrospectively at clinical samples from patients, gathered between about 2011 and 2019. Library creation used PCR. The listed sequencing device is Illumina HiSeq 4000. High-throughput sequencing was used to profile the TCR beta-chain CDR3 region of every patient. Per the original workflow: The researchers built a classifier to tell apart papillary thyroid cancer patients with distant metastasis, based on CDR3 differences among clinicopathological groups. The Shannon index was used to measure repertoire diversity, and the Morisita-Horn index was used to measure how similar tumor and blood repertoires were. The raw public reads went through TCRdb reprocessing: fastp at Q25, MiXCR clone calling, in-frame beta chains kept. The authors' filters were not applied to this entry. The sample yields around 2,500 clones; roughly 24% were counted once. The ten largest account for over 20% of the sample.

Broader findings and caveats from the paper: TCR beta diversity was reported as significantly higher in malignant tumors than in benign nodules, in both blood and tumor samples.

The germline V gene sets CDR1 to MNHEY and CDR2 to SVGEGT. Measured from the cysteine to the phenylalanine, the CDR3 is 13 residues long. Left in the record is the CDR3 DNA by itself, 39 bases read in frame from the first base. The germline ends are 8 bases apart after V is trimmed by 8 bases and J by 0 bases. Sequenced: adjacent normal tissue. This chain joins TRBV6-2 or TRBV6-3 to TRBJ1-5, with no confident D gene call. The sequence was collected from a male donor with papillary thyroid cancer or a benign thyroid nodule (not recorded which). Some clones in this sample may be carry-over from other donors' samples. The DNA sequence is given as TGTGCCAGCTCGGTGTATAGCAATCAGCCCCAGCATTTT. This translates into CASSVYSNQPQHF.